This is a list of T cell receptor beta chains from one sample in a study of T cell repertoires in cytomegalovirus infection. TCRdb called the reads again in MiXCR, with one record for every CDR3 protein. The sample lists roughly 500,000 distinct CDR3 sequences; approximately 15% were seen once. Sequenced material: CD8+ T cells from PBMCs. All receptors derive from a human donor in good health (CMV status not recorded). Some clones in this sample may be carry-over from other donors' samples. Each CDR3 is given with its conserved first and last residue. D genes are given only for firm matches. Only part of the rows carry a size: once, few, many, or a class if the clone is expanded.

d_call clone_size j_call v_call cdr3_aa cdr3_nt
TRBD1 NA TRBJ2-1 TRBV10-3 CAISHRGPYNEQFF TGTGCCATCAGCCACAGGGGCCCCTACAATGAGCAGTTCTTC
NA many TRBJ1-4 TRBV7-9 CASSSDSEKLFF TGTGCCAGCAGCTCTGACAGCGAAAAACTGTTTTTT
TRBD2 many TRBJ2-5 TRBV4-1 CASSQGPSGLPEETQYF TGCGCCAGCAGCCAAGGGCCTAGCGGGCTCCCAGAGGAGACCCAGTACTTC
NA many TRBJ2-5 TRBV11-2 CASSLDPGPEETQYF TGTGCCAGCAGCTTAGACCCAGGGCCGGAGGAGACCCAGTACTTC
NA few TRBJ1-2 TRBV28 CASSPEVGTVYGYTF TGTGCCAGCAGTCCAGAAGTGGGGACGGTCTATGGCTACACCTTC
NA many TRBJ1-1 TRBV4-1 CASSQGLDTEAFF TGTGCCAGCAGTCAAGGGTTGGACACTGAAGCTTTCTTT
TRBD2 NA TRBJ2-1 TRBV4-2 CASSQDEGLELRNEQFF TGTGCCAGCAGCCAAGATGAGGGACTAGAACTCCGCAATGAGCAGTTCTTC
TRBD1 many TRBJ2-5 TRBV7-3 CASSVGTGMQQTQYF TGTGCCAGCAGCGTAGGGACAGGGATGCAGCAGACCCAGTACTTC
NA many TRBJ2-7 TRBV27 CASSPMDYNFYEQYF TGTGCCAGCAGTCCCATGGACTATAATTTCTACGAGCAGTACTTC
TRBD1 few TRBJ1-2 TRBV11-2 CASSIRTGTATYGYTF TGTGCCAGCAGCATTCGAACCGGGACAGCCACCTATGGCTACACCTTC
NA many TRBJ2-5 TRBV5-5 CASSLAFQGLGETQYF TGTGCCAGCAGCTTGGCCTTCCAGGGCTTGGGAGAGACCCAGTACTTC
TRBD2 once TRBJ2-7 TRBV6-6 CATQTHPGTKGYEQYF TGTGCCACCCAGACCCACCCTGGGACTAAAGGCTACGAGCAGTACTTC
NA many TRBJ1-1 TRBV19 CASSGLRGLMKNTEAFF TGTGCCAGTAGCGGGCTCAGGGGCTTAATGAAGAACACTGAAGCTTTCTTT
TRBD2 NA TRBJ2-7 TRBV4-1 CASSQKRGSSYEQYF TGCGCCAGCAGCCAAAAGCGGGGGAGCTCCTACGAGCAGTACTTC
NA NA TRBJ2-1 TRBV19 CASSIKGGAREQFF TGTGCCAGTAGTATAAAGGGGGGGGCCAGGGAGCAGTTCTTC
NA few TRBJ2-5 TRBV20-1 CSARGRDQETQYF TGCAGTGCTAGAGGACGGGACCAAGAGACCCAGTACTTC